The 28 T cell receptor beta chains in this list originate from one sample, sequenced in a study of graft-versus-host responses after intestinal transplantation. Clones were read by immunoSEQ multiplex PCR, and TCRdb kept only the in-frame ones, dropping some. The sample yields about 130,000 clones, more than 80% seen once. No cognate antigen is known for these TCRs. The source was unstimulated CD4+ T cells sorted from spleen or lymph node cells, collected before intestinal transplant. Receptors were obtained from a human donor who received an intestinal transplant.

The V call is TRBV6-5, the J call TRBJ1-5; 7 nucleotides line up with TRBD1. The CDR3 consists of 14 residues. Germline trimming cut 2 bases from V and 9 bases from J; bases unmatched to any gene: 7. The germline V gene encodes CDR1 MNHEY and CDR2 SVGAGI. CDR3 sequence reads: CASSYGQEIGPQHF. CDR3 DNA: TGTGCCAGCAGTTACGGACAGGAGATAGGGCCCCAGCATTTT.

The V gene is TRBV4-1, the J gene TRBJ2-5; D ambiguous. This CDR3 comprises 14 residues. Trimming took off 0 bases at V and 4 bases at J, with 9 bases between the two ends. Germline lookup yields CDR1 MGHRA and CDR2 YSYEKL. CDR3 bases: TGCGCCAGCAGCCAAGATCTGGCAACAGAGACCCAGTACTTC. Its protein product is CASSQDLATETQYF.

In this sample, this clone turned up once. DNA for the CDR3: TGCGCCAGCAGCTTTACTGGGGAAGAGACCCAGTACTTC. This gives the protein CASSFTGEETQYF. V and J are TRBV5-1 and TRBJ2-5; no clear D. Trimming cost V 2 bases and J 3 bases, with 8 bases left between them. This CDR3 comprises 13 residues. From germline, CDR1 is SGHRS and CDR2 YFSETQ.

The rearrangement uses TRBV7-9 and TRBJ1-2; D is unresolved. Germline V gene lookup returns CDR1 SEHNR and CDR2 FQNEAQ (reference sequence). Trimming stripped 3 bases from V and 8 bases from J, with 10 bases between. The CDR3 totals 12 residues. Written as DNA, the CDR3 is TGTGCCAGCAGCTTGAATCCGGACGGCTACACCTTC. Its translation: CASSLNPDGYTF.

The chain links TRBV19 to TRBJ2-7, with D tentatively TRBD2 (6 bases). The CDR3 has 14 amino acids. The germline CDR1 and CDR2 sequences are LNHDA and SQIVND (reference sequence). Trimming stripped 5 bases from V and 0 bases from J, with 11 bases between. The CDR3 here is CASSSPGSSYEQYF. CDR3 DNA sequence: TGTGCCAGTAGTTCACCCGGGAGCTCCTACGAGCAGTACTTC.

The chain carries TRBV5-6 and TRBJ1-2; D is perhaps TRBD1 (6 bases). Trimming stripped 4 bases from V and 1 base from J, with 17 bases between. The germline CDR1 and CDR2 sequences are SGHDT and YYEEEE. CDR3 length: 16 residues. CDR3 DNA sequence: TGTGCCAGCAGCACCCCTACGGCACAGGGTAACTATGGCTACACCTTC. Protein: CASSTPTAQGNYGYTF.

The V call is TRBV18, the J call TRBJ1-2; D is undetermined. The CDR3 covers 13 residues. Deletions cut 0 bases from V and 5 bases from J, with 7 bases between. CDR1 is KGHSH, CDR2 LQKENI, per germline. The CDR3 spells CASSPPSEYGYTF. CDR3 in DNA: TGTGCCAGCTCACCACCGTCGGAATATGGCTACACCTTC.

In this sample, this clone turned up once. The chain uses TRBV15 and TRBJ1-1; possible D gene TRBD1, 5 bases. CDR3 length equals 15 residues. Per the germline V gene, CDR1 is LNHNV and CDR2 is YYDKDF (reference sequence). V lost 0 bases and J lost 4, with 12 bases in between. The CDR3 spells CATSRDGGGFTEAFF. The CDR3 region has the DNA TGTGCCACCAGCAGAGATGGGGGGGGTTTCACTGAAGCTTTCTTT.

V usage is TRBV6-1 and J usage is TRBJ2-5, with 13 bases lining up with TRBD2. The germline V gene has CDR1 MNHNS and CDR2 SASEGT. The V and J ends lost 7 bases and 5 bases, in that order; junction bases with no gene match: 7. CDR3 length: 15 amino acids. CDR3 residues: CASKTSGGPRETQYF. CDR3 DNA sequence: TGTGCCAGCAAGACTAGCGGGGGGCCCCGTGAGACCCAGTACTTC.

In DNA, the CDR3 is TGCAGCGTTGTCCGAGGAAAATCCTACAATGAGCAGTTCTTC. It is translated as CSVVRGKSYNEQFF. This chain links TRBV29-1 with TRBJ2-1; D call uncertain. With 4 bases removed from V and 1 base from J, the gap between germline ends came to 11 bases. The CDR3 length is 14 residues. CDR1 and CDR2 from the germline V gene are SQVTM and ANQGSEA.

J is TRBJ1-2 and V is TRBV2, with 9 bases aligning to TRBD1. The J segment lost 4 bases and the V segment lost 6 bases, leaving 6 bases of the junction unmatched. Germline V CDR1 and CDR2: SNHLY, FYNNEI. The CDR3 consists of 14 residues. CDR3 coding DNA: TGTGCCAGCAGAGGCCAGACAGGGGGCTATGGCTACACCTTC. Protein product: CASRGQTGGYGYTF. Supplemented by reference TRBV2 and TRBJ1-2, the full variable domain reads EPEVTQTPSHQVTQMGQEVILRCVPISNHLYFYWYRQILGQKVEFLVSFYNNEISEKSEIFDDQFSVERPDGSNFTLKIRSTKLEDSAMYFCASRGQTGGYGYTFGSGTRLTVV.

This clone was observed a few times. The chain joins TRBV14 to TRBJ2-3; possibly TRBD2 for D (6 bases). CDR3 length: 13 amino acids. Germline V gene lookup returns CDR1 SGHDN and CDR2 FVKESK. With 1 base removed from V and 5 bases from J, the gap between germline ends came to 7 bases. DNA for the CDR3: TGTGCCAGCAGCCAAGGGGGGGAAGATACGCAGTATTTT. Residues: CASSQGGEDTQYF.

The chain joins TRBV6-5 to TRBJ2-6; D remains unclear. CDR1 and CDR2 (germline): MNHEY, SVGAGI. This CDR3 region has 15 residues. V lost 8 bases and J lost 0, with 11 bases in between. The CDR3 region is CASRQARSGANVLTF. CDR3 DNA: TGTGCCAGCCGCCAAGCCCGCTCTGGGGCCAACGTCCTGACTTTC.

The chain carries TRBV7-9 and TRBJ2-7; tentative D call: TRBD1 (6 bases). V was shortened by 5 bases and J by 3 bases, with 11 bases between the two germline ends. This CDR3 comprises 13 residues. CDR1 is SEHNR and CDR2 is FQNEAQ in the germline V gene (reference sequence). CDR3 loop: CASSLSQGYEQYF. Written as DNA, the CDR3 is TGTGCCAGCAGCCTCTCACAGGGCTACGAGCAGTACTTC.

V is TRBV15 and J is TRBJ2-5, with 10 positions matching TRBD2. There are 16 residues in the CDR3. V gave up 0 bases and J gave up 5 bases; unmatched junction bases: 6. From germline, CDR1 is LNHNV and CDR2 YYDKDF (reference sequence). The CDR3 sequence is CATSRDIAGGMETQYF. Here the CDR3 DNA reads TGTGCCACCAGCAGAGATATAGCGGGGGGCATGGAGACCCAGTACTTC.

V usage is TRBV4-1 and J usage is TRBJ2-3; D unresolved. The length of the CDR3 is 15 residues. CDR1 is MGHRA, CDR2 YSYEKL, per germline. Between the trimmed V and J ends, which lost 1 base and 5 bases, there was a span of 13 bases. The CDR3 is CASSQVGAPGDTQYF. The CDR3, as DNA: TGCGCCAGCAGCCAAGTCGGAGCCCCGGGAGATACGCAGTATTTT.

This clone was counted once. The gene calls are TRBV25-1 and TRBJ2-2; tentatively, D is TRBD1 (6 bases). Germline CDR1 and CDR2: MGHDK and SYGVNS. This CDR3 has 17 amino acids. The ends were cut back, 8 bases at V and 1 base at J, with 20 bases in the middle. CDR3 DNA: TGTGCCAGCCGAGTTGATACAGGGTCTGGGAACACCGGGGAGCTGTTTTTT. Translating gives CASRVDTGSGNTGELFF.

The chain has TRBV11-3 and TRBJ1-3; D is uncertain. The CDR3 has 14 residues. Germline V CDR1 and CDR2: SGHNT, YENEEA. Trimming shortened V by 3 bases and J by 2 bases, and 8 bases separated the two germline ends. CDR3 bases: TGTGCCAGCAGCTTCGGCGGAGCTGGAAACACCATATATTTT. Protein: CASSFGGAGNTIYF.

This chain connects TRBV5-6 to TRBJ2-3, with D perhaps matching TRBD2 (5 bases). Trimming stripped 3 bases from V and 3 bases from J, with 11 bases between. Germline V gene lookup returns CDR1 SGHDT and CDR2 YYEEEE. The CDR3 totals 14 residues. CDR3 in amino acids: CASSSPSGTDTQYF. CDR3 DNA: TGTGCCAGCAGCTCCCCATCGGGGACAGATACGCAGTATTTT.

CDR3 nucleotide sequence: TGTGCCAGCAGGGGGGACAGGGGATCCAACATTCAGTACTTC. It yields the protein CASRGDRGSNIQYF. The chain links TRBV6-1 to TRBJ2-4; 10 bases map to TRBD1. CDR3 size: 14 residues. V was clipped by 6 bases and J by 7 bases; unmatched bases: 6. CDR1 is MNHNS, CDR2 SASEGT, per germline.

The CDR3: CASSPQEREAFF. In DNA form, the CDR3 reads TGTGCCAGCTCACCCCAAGAAAGGGAAGCTTTCTTT. The chain recombines TRBV18 with TRBJ1-1; no clear D. Trimming cost V 3 bases and J 8 bases, with 10 bases left between them. This CDR3 spans 12 amino acids. Germline V gene lookup returns CDR1 KGHSH and CDR2 LQKENI.

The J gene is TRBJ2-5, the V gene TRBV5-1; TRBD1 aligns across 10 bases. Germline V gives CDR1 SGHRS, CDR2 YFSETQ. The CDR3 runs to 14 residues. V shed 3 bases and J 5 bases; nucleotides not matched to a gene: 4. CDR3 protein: CASSSWTGGETQYF. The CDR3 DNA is TGCGCCAGCAGCTCCTGGACAGGGGGGGAGACCCAGTACTTC.

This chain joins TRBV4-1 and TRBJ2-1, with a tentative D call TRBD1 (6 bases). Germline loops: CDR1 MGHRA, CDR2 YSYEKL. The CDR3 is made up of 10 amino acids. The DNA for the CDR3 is TGCGCAAGTAGGGGGAATGAGCAGTTCTTC. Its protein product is CASRGNEQFF.

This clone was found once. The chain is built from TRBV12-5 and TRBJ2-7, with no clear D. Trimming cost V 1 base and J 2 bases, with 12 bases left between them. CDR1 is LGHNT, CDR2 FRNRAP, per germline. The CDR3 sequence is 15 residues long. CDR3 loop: CASGLGLKGTYEQYF. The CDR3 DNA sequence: TGTGCTAGTGGTTTGGGCCTAAAGGGAACCTACGAGCAGTACTTC.

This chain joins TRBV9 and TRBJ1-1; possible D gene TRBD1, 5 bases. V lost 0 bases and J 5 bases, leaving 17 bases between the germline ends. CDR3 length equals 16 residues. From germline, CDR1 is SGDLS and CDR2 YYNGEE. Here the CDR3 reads CASSVDVAGLGTEAFF. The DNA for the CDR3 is TGTGCCAGCAGCGTAGACGTGGCGGGGCTAGGGACTGAAGCTTTCTTT. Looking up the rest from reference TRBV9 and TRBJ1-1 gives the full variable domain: DSGVTQTPKHLITATGQRVTLRCSPRSGDLSVYWYQQSLDQGLQFLIQYYNGEERAKGNILERFSAQQFPDLHSELNLSSLELGDSALYFCASSVDVAGLGTEAFFGQGTRLTVV.

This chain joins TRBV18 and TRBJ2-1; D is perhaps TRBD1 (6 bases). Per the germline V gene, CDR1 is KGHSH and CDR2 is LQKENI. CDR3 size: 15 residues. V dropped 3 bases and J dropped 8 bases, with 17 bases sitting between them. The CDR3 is CASSPSRGAIHEQFF. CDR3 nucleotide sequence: TGTGCCAGCTCACCGTCCAGGGGCGCAATCCATGAGCAGTTCTTC.

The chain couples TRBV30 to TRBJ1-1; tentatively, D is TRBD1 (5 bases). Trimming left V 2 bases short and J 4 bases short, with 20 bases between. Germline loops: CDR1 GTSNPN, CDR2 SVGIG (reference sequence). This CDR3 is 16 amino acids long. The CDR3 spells CAWSFAGPNQGTEAFF. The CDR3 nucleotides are TGTGCCTGGAGTTTTGCCGGACCGAATCAGGGCACTGAAGCTTTCTTT.

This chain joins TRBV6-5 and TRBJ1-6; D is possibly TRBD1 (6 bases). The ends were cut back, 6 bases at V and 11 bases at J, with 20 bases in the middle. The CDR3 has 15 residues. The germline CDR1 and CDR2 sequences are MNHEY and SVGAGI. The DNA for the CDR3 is TGTGCCAGCAGAGAAAATACAGGGATAACGACACCCCTCCACTTT. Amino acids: CASRENTGITTPLHF.